These 10 T cell receptor beta chains came from one sample sequenced in a study of OX40 agonist ivuxolimab in advanced cancers. Only in-frame clones appear in the TCRdb table, and some are missing; sequencing was by immunoSEQ multiplex PCR. This table holds about 46,000 clones, approximately 90% found once. The source was CD4+ or CD8+ T cells sorted from blood, collected in a trial of the OX40 agonist ivuxolimab. These receptors were taken from an adult with an advanced solid tumor such as melanoma, head and neck, liver or kidney cancer.

The chain employs TRBV28 and TRBJ2-7; 7 bases are shared with TRBD2. The germline gives CDR1 MDHEN, CDR2 SYDVKM. The CDR3 totals 16 residues. V lost 8 bases, J lost 12 bases, and 25 bases stayed unmatched. The CDR3 region has the DNA TGTGCCAGCGGGAGCCGCGGGGGACCGAGCTACGGCGGCACGTACTTC. As protein: CASGSRGGPSYGGTYF.

This clone was recorded once. The chain uses TRBV2 and TRBJ1-5; D is uncertain. The CDR3 extends over 13 amino acids. V was trimmed by 8 bases and J by 4 bases, leaving 12 bases between them. Germline-derived CDR1 and CDR2 are SNHLY and FYNNEI. The CDR3 region has the DNA TGTGCCAGCTCCTACAGCCCGAATCAGCCCCAGCATTTT. As protein: CASSYSPNQPQHF.

The V gene is TRBV5-5, the J gene TRBJ2-1; TRBD1 is a possible D gene (6 bases). Trimming left V 4 bases short and J 4 bases short, with 18 bases between. Per the germline V gene, CDR1 is SGHKS and CDR2 is YYEKEE (reference sequence). This CDR3 region has 16 residues. The CDR3 is CASSLTLGAAYNEQFF. CDR3 DNA: TGTGCCAGCAGCCTTACCCTGGGGGCAGCTTACAATGAGCAGTTCTTC.

J is TRBJ1-5 and V is TRBV7-2; 9 positions agree with TRBD1. The CDR3 runs to 15 residues. V lost 4 bases to trimming and J lost 4 bases; unmatched junction nucleotides: 5. Germline assignment: CDR1 SGHTA and CDR2 FQGNSA. CDR3 coding DNA: TGTGCCAGCAGCTGGGGACAGGGCCTTAATCAGCCCCAGCATTTT. Amino acids: CASSWGQGLNQPQHF.

This chain connects TRBV9 to TRBJ2-3; D gene unclear. CDR3 length: 14 residues. Germline CDR1 reads SGDLS; CDR2 reads YYNGEE. The V end lost 4 bases, the J end lost 1 base, and 10 bases lay between the germline ends. The CDR3 loop is CASSFGRGTDTQYF. The CDR3 DNA reads as TGTGCCAGCAGCTTCGGACGAGGCACAGATACGCAGTATTTT. The variable domain in full, completed from reference TRBV9 and TRBJ2-3, reads DSGVTQTPKHLITATGQRVTLRCSPRSGDLSVYWYQQSLDQGLQFLIQYYNGEERAKGNILERFSAQQFPDLHSELNLSSLELGDSALYFCASSFGRGTDTQYFGPGTRLTVL.

The genes are TRBV19 and TRBJ1-5; D remains unclear. The V and J ends lost 0 bases and 4 bases respectively, with 16 bases between them. Germline V gene data show CDR1 as LNHDA and CDR2 as SQIVND (reference sequence). The CDR3 totals 17 residues. CDR3 in amino acids: CASSIDPDSYLNQPQHF. In DNA, the CDR3 is TGTGCCAGTAGTATAGACCCGGACTCCTACCTGAATCAGCCCCAGCATTTT.

V and J are TRBV27 and TRBJ2-7; 9 positions match TRBD2. The CDR3 is made up of 14 amino acids. The V segment lost 6 bases and the J segment 7 bases; nucleotides outside the gene matches: 10. Germline CDR1 reads MNHEY; CDR2 reads SMNVEV (reference sequence). The CDR3 coding sequence is TGTGCCAGCAGGTCGGCGGGGGGGCGGTGGGAGCAGTACTTC. This sequence encodes CASRSAGGRWEQYF.

This clone was recorded only once. The rearrangement joins TRBV10-3 to TRBJ2-7; D is ambiguous. This CDR3 region has 13 residues. Trimming removed 2 bases at V and 2 bases at J, with 7 bases between. Germline values: CDR1 ENHRY, CDR2 SYGVKD. This CDR3 reads CAISETTPYEQYF. DNA for the CDR3: TGTGCCATCAGTGAGACTACACCCTACGAGCAGTACTTC.

The chain couples TRBV21-1 to TRBJ2-1; the listed D gene, TRBD1, was not tested against the DNA. TRBV21-1 is classified as a pseudogene. The CDR3 totals 14 residues. CDR3 in amino acids: CASSKAVRYNEQFF. The CDR3 nucleotides read TGTGCCAGCAGCAAAGCAGTCAGGTACAATGAGCAGTTCTTC.

This clone appeared once. The chain links TRBV5-1 to TRBJ2-7; 13 bases map to TRBD2. CDR3 length: 14 residues. The germline V gene has CDR1 SGHRS and CDR2 YFSETQ. With V trimmed by 3 bases and J by 3 bases, 0 bases remained unmatched. The CDR3 loop is CASSWTSGGYEQYF. For the CDR3, the DNA is TGCGCCAGCAGCTGGACTAGCGGGGGCTACGAGCAGTACTTC.